The sequence of this TCR beta chain was determined in a study of T cell repertoires in ileal Crohn's disease. Study summary: At surgery, 35% to 40% of patients smoked, with median disease duration roughly 8.3 years. The M6 sample came from neoterminal ileum during colonoscopy after surgery. Overall study results and limits: Compared with non-smokers, active smokers at surgery showed more clonal expansions. Compared with CD4 T cells, sorted CD8 cells carried more expanded clones.

As for time point: neoterminal ileum biopsy at postoperative endoscopy, about 6 months after surgery. As to this clone: The antigen is undetermined.

The data were produced by immunoSEQ multiplex PCR, yet TCRdb's version contains in-frame clones alone and is incomplete. The table lists more than 700 clones, roughly 95% of them singletons. CDR1 is MNHEY, CDR2 SMNVEV, per germline (reference sequence). V was pared by 5 bases and J by 0 bases, with 7 bases between. This CDR3 is 13 amino acids long. The V and J genes are TRBV27 and TRBJ1-2; unclear D gene. Sequenced: ileal tissue. The TCR originated in an adult with Crohn's disease. In DNA, the CDR3 is TGTGCCAGCAGTCGGACTGCTAACTATGGCTACACCTTC. Residues: CASSRTANYGYTF.